This T cell receptor beta chain was sequenced during a study of chemoradiotherapy in HPV16-positive cancers. Assay: immunoSEQ multiplex PCR; the TCRdb copy retains only in-frame clones and omits some. The data show about 32,000 clones, with 70% to 90% seen just once and roughly 4.5% held by the top ten. V dropped 5 bases and J dropped 4 bases, with 11 bases sitting between them. This CDR3 is built from 12 residues. Germline-derived CDR1 and CDR2 are SQVTM and ANQGSEA. The receptor was derived from a human donor with HPV-associated anogenital cancer. The sequences come from blood, collected from a patient who underwent chemoradiotherapy. This chain connects TRBV29-1 to TRBJ1-1; possibly TRBD1 for D (6 bases). The CDR3 sequence is CSVPSRGTEAFF. The CDR3 DNA is TGCAGCGTTCCATCCAGGGGCACTGAAGCTTTCTTT.